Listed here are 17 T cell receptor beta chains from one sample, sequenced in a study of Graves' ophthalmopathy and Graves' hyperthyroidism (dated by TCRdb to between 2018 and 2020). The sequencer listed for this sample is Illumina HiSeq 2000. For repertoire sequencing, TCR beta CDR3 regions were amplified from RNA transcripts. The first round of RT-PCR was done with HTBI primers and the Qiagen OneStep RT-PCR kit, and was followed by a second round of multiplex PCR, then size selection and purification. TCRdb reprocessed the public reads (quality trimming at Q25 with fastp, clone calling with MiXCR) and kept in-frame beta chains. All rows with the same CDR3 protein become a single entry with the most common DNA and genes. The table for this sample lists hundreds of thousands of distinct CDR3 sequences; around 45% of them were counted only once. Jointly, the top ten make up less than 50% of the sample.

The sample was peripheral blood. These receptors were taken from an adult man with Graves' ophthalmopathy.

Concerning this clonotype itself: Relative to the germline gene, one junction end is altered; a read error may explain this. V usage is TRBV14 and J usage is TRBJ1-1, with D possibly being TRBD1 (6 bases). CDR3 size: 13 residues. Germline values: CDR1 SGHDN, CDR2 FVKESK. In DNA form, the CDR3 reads TGTGCCAGCAGCCAAGGCGGGGGCACTGAAGCTTCCTTT. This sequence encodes CASSQGGGTEASF.

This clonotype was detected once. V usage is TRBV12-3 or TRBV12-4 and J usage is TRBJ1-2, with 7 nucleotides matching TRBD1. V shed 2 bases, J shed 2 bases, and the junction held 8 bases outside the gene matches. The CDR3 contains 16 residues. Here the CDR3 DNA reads TGTGCCAGCAGTTTAAGGGCCCTGACAGGGAACTATGGCTACACCTTC. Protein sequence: CASSLRALTGNYGYTF.

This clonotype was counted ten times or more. Here the CDR3 DNA reads TGCAGTGCGGAACAGGGGGATCAGCCCCAGCATTTT. This encodes CSAEQGDQPQHF. The gene calls are TRBV20-1 and TRBJ1-5, with 8 bases that match TRBD1. The CDR3 is 12 residues long. Trimming took 6 bases from V and 5 from J; bases not matched to a gene: 3. The V gene's germline CDR1 is DFQATT and CDR2 SNEGSKA (reference sequence).

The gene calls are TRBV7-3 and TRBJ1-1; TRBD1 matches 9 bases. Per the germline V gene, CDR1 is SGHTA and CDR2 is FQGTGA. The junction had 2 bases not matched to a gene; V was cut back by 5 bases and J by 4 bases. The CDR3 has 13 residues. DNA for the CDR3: TGTGCCAGCAGCAGGGACAGGGTCACTGAAGCTTTCTTT. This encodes CASSRDRVTEAFF.

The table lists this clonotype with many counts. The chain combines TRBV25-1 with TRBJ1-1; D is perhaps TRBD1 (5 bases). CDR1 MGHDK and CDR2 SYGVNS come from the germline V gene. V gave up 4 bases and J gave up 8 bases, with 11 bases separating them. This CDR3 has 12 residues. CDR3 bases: TGTGCCAGCAGTGGACAGCCCCTGGAAGCTTTCTTT. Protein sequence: CASSGQPLEAFF.

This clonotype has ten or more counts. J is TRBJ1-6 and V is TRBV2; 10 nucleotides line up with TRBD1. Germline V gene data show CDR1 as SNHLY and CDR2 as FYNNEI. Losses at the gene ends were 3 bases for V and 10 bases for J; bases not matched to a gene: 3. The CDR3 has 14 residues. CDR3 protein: CASSDDRGLSPLHF. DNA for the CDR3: TGTGCCAGCAGTGATGACAGGGGGCTGTCACCCCTCCACTTT.

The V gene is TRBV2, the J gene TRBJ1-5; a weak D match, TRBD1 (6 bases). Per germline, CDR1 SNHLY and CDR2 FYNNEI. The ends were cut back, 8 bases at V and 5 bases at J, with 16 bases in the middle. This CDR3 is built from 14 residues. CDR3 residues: CASLARGADQPQHF. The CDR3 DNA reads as TGTGCCAGCTTGGCAAGGGGGGCAGATCAGCCCCAGCATTTT.

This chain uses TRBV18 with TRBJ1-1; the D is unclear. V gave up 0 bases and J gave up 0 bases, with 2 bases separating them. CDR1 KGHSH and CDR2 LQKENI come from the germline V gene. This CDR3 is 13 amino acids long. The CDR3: CASSPPVNTEAFF. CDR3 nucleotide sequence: TGTGCCAGCTCACCACCGGTGAACACTGAAGCTTTCTTT.

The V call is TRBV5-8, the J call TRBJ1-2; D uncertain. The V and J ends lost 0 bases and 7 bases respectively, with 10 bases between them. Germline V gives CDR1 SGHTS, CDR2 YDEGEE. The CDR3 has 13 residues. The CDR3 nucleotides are TGTGCCAGCAGCTTGGCAAGGGAGGGTGGCTACACCTTC. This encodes CASSLAREGGYTF.

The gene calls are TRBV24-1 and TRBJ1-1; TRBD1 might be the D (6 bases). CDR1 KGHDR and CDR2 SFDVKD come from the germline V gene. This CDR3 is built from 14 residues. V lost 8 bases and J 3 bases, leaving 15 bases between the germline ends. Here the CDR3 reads CATTRDTSYTEAFF. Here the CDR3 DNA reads TGTGCCACCACCCGGGACACAAGCTACACTGAAGCTTTCTTT.

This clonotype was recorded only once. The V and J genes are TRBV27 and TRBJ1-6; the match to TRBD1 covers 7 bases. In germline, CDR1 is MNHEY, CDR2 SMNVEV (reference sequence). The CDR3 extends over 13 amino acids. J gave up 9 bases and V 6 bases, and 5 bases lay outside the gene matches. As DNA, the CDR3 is TGTGCCAGCAGACTTGACAGGGCTTCACCCCTCCACTTT. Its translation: CASRLDRASPLHF.

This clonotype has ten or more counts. DNA of the CDR3: TGTGCCATCAGTGAGTCTGCGGGGAGCTCCTACGAGCAGTACTTC. The encoded protein is CAISESAGSSYEQYF. J is TRBJ2-7 and V is TRBV10-3; possible D gene TRBD2, 6 bases. Trimming removed 0 bases from V and 0 bases from J, with 9 bases in between. Germline CDR1 and CDR2: ENHRY and SYGVKD. This CDR3 is 15 amino acids long.

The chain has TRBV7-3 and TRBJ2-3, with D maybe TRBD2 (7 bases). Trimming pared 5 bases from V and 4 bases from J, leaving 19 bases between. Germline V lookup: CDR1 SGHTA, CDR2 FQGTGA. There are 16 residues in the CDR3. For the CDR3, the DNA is TGTGCCAGCAGCCCTCAGAGGGAAGGGGGGGCAGATACGCAGTATTTT. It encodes CASSPQREGGADTQYF.

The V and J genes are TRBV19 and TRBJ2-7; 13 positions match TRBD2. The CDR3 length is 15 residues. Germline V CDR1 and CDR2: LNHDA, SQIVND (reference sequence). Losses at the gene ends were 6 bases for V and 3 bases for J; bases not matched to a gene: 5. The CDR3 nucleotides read TGTGCCAGTAGCATCACTAGCGGGAGGGTCTACGAGCAGTACTTC. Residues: CASSITSGRVYEQYF.

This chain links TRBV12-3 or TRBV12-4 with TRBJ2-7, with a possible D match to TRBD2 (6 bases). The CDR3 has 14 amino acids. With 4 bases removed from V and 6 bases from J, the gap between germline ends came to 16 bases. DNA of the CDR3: TGTGCCAGCAGTTCGGGGGAGGTCCACGGCGAGCAGTACTTC. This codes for CASSSGEVHGEQYF.

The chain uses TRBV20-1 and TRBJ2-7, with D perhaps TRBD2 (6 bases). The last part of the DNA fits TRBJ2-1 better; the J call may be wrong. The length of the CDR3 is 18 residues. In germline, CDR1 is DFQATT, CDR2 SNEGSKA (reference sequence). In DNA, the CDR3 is TGCAGTGCTAGGGGGCCGAGGGGCGGTGGGAGGCTGGTCAATGAGCAGTTCTTC. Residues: CSARGPRGGGRLVNEQFF.

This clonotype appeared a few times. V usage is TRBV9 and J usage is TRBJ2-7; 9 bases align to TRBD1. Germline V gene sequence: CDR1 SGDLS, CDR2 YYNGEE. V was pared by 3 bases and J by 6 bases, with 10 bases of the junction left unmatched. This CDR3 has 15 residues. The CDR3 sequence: CASSAQPGQGGEQYF. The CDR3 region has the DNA TGTGCCAGCAGCGCGCAGCCGGGACAGGGTGGCGAGCAGTACTTC.